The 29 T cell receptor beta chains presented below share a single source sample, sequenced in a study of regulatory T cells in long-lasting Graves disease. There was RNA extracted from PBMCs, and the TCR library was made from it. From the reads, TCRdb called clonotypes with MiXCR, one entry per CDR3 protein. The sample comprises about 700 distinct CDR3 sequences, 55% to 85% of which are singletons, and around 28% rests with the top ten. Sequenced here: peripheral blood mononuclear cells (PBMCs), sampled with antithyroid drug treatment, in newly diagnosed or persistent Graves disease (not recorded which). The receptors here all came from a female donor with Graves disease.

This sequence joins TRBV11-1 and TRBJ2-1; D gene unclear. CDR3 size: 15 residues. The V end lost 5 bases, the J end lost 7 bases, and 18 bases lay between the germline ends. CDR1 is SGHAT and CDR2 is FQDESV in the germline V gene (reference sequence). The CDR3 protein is CASSASGPPGNEQFF. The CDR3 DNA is TGTGCCAGCAGCGCCAGTGGGCCTCCCGGGAATGAGCAGTTCTTC.

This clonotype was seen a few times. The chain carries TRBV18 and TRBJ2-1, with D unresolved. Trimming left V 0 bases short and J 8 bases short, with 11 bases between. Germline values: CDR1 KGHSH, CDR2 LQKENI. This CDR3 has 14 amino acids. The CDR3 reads CASSPPQVADEQFF. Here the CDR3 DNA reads TGTGCCAGCTCACCACCGCAGGTAGCTGATGAGCAGTTCTTC.

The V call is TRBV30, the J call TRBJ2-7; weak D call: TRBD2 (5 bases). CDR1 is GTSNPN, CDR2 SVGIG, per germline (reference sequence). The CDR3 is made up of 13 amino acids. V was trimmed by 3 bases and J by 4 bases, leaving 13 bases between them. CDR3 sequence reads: CAWSDGMTYEQYF. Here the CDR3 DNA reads TGTGCCTGGAGCGACGGGATGACGTACGAGCAGTACTTC.

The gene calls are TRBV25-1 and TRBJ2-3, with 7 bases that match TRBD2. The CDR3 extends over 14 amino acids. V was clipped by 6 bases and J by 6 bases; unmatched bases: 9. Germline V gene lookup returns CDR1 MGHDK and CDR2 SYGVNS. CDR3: CASSSGAGEDTQYF. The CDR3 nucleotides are TGTGCCAGCAGCTCCGGTGCGGGAGAGGATACGCAGTATTTT.

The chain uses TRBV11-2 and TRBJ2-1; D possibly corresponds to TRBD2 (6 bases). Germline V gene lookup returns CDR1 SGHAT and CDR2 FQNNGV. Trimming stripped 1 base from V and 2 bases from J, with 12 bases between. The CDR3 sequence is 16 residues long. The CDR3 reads CASSLGSGPPYNEQFF. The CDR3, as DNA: TGTGCCAGCAGCTTAGGGAGCGGGCCGCCCTACAATGAGCAGTTCTTC.

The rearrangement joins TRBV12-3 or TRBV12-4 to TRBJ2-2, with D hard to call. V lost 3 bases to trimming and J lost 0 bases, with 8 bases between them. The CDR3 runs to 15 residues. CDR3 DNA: TGTGCCAGCAGTTTTACGGACGCGAACACCGGGGAGCTGTTTTTT. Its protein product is CASSFTDANTGELFF.

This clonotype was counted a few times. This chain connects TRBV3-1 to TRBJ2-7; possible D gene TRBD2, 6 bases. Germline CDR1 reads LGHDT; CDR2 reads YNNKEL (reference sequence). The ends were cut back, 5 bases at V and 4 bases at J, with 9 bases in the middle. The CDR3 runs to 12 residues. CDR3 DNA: TGTGCCAGCAGCAAAAGCGGGTACGAGCAGTACTTC. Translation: CASSKSGYEQYF.

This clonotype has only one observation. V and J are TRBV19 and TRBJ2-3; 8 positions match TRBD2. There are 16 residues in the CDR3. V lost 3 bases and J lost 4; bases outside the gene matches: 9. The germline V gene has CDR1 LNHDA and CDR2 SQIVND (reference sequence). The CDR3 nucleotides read TGTGCCAGTAGTATGGCGGGGGGCCTTAACGCAGATACGCAGTATTTT. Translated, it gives CASSMAGGLNADTQYF.

The CDR3: CASSPSTDTQYF. The CDR3 DNA is TGTGCCAGCAGCCCTAGCACAGATACGCAGTATTTT. The chain recombines TRBV7-2 with TRBJ2-3; no clear D. Per germline, CDR1 SGHTA and CDR2 FQGNSA. The CDR3 sequence is 12 residues long. The V end lost 5 bases, the J end lost 0 bases, and 3 bases lay between the germline ends.

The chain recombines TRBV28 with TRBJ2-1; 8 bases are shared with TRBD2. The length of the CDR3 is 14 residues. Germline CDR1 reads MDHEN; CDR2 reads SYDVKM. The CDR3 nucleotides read TGTAGGGTAGCGGGAACTCCCTCCTACAATGAGCAGTTCTTC. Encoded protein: CRVAGTPSYNEQFF.

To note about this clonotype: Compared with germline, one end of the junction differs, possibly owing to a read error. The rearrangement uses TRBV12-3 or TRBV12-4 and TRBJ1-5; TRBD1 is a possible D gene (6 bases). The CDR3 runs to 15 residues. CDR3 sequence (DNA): TGTGCCAGCAATTTAGCGACAGGCAGCAATCAGCCCCAGCATTTT. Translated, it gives CASNLATGSNQPQHF.

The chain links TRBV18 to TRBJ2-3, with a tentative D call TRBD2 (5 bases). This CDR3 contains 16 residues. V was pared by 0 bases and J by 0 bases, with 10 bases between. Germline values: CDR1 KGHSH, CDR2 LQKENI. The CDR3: CASSPPGRASTDTQYF. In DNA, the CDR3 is TGTGCCAGCTCACCACCGGGGAGAGCTAGCACAGATACGCAGTATTTT.

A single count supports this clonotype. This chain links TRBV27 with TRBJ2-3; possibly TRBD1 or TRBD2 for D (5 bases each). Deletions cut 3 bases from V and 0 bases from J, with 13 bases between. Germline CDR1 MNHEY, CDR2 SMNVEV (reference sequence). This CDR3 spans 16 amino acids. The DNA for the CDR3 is TGTGCCAGCAGTTTGGGGACGGGGCTTAGCACAGATACGCAGTATTTT. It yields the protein CASSLGTGLSTDTQYF.

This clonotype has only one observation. The chain's CDR3 is CASSKGTKGRYEQYF. The CDR3 nucleotides are TGTGCCAGCAGCAAAGGGACAAAAGGAAGATACGAGCAGTACTTC. J is TRBJ2-7 and V is TRBV21-1; the D call TRBD1 from the table was never checked on the DNA. TRBV21-1 is annotated as a pseudogene. This CDR3 region has 15 residues.

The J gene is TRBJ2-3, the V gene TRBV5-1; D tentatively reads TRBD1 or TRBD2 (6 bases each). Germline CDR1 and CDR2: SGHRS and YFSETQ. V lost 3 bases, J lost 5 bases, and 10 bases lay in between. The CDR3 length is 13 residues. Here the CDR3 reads CASSYGGGDTQYF. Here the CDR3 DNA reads TGCGCCAGCAGCTACGGAGGGGGAGATACGCAGTATTTT.

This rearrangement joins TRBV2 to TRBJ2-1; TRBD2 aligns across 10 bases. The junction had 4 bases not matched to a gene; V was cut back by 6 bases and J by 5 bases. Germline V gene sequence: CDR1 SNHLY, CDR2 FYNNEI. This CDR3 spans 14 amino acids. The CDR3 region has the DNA TGTGCCAGCAGCCGGACTAGCGGCAACAATGAGCAGTTCTTC. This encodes CASSRTSGNNEQFF.

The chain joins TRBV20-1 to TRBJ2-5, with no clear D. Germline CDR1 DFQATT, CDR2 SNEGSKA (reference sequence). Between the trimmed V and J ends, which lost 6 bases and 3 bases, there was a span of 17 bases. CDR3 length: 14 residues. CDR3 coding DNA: TGCAGTGCCCCCGGTCCCCTACGAGAAGAGACCCAGTACTTC. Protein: CSAPGPLREETQYF.

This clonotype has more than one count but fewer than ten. This CDR3 reads CAWSGAGENIQYF. The CDR3 region has the DNA TGTGCCTGGAGTGGGGCAGGGGAAAACATTCAGTACTTC. The chain employs TRBV30 and TRBJ2-4, with D maybe TRBD1 (6 bases). This CDR3 spans 13 amino acids. Germline CDR1 is GTSNPN and CDR2 is SVGIG (reference sequence). The germline V and J ends were trimmed by 1 base and 5 bases, with 9 bases remaining between them.

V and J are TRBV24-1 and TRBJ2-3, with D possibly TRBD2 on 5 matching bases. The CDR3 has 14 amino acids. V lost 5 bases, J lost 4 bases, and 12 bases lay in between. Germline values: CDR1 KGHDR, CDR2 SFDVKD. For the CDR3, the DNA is TGTGCCACCAGTGCTCTAGCCTCCCCAGATACGCAGTATTTT. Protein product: CATSALASPDTQYF.

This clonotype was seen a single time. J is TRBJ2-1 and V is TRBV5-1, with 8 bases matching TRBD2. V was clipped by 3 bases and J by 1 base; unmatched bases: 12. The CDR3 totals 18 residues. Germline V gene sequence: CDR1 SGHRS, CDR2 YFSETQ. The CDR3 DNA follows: TGCGCCAGCAGCTACGCCCCTAGCGGGCTCGCTTCCTACAATGAGCAGTTCTTC. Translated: CASSYAPSGLASYNEQFF.

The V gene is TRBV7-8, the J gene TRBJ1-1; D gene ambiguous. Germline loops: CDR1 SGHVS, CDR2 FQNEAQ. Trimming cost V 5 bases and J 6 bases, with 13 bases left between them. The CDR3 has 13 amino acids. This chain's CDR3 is CASSPVRGAEAFF. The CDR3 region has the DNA TGTGCCAGCAGCCCGGTTCGCGGTGCTGAAGCTTTCTTT.

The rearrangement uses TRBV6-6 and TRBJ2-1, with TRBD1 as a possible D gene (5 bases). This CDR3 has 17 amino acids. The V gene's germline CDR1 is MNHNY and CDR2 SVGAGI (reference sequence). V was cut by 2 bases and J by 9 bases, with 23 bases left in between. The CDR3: CASSYGWQGGDNCEQFF. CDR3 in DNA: TGTGCCAGCAGTTACGGTTGGCAGGGCGGCGACAACTGTGAGCAGTTCTTC.

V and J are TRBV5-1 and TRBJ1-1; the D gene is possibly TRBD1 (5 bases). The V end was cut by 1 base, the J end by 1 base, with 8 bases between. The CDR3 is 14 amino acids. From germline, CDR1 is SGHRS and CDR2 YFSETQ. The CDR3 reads CASSLSGTNTEAFF. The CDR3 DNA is TGCGCCAGCAGCTTGTCTGGGACGAACACTGAAGCTTTCTTT.

In nucleotides, the CDR3 is TGTGCCACCAGTGATTCTATTGTCCACGAGCAGTACTTC. It translates to CATSDSIVHEQYF. V usage is TRBV24-1 and J usage is TRBJ2-7; D uncertain. The length of the CDR3 is 13 residues. V was pared by 2 bases and J by 5 bases, with 9 bases between. Germline CDR1 is KGHDR and CDR2 is SFDVKD.

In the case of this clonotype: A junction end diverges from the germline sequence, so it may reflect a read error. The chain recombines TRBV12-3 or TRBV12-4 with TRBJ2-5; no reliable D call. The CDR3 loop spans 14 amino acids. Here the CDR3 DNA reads TGTGCCAGCTGCCGCGGCGGCTTCCAAGAGACCCAGTACTTT. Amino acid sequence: CASCRGGFQETQYF.

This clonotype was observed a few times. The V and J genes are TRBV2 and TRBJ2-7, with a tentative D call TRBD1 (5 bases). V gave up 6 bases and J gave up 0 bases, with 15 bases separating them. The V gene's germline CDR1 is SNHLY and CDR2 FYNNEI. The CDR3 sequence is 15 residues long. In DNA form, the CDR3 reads TGTGCCAGCAGGCTCGTGGTGGGGCTCTCCTACGAGCAGTACTTC. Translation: CASRLVVGLSYEQYF.

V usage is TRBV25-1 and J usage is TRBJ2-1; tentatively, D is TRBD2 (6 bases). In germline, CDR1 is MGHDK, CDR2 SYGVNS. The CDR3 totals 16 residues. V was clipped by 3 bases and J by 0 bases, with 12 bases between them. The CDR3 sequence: CASSDFSGGSYNEQFF. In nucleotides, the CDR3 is TGTGCCAGCAGTGATTTTAGCGGAGGCTCCTACAATGAGCAGTTCTTC.

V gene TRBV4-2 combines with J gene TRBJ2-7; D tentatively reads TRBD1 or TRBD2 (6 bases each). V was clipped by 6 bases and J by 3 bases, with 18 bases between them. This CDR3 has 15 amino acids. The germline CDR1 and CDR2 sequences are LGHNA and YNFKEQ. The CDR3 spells CASREGDNSYYEQYF. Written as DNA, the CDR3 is TGTGCCAGCAGGGAGGGGGACAACTCTTACTACGAGCAGTACTTC.

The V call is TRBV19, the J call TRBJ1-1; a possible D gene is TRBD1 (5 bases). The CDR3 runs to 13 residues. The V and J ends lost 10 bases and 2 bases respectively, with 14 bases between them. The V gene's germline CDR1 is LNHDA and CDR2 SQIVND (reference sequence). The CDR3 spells CATTGRGNTEAFF. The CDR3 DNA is TGTGCCACCACGGGGAGGGGAAACACTGAAGCTTTCTTT.